Here is one TCR beta chain with its context. The data stem from a study of blood T cell repertoires in COVID-19. Using immunoSEQ multiplex PCR, the repertoire was profiled, and TCRdb retains in-frame clones only, with some absent. The sample lists 150,000 to 200,000 clones, around 80% occurring once. Looked up from germline, CDR1 is DFQATT and CDR2 is SNEGSKA (reference sequence). V lost 3 bases to trimming and J lost 3 bases, with 21 bases between them. This CDR3 has 17 residues. Input material: peripheral blood. This TCR was recovered from a man in his sixties with active or convalescent COVID-19. The V and J genes are TRBV20-1 and TRBJ1-5; no clear D gene. The CDR3 coding sequence is TGCAGTGCTAGTCCCCCCCTCGTGGCGGCCCTCAATCAGCCCCAGCATTTT. Translating it yields CSASPPLVAALNQPQHF.